This is a list of T cell receptor beta chains from one sample in a study of response to subunit inactivated influenza vaccine. TCRdb independently ran MiXCR on the RT-PCR reads; one entry per CDR3 protein. This sample carries about 570,000 distinct CDR3 sequences, over 9.5% of them seen once, and the ten largest clones take 10%. This material consisted of PBMCs from blood, taken on the day of vaccination. The receptors stem from a man in his fifties or sixties who received an inactivated influenza vaccine. CDR3s include the opening cysteine and the closing phenylalanine or tryptophan. D genes are given only for firm matches. Clone size is not always given. Where it is, it says once, few, many or a class for expanded clones.

v_call: TRBV15
j_call: TRBJ2-5
d_call: TRBD2
clone_size: many
cdr3_aa: CATSRDGALADWSETQYF
cdr3_nt: TGTGCCACCAGCAGAGATGGGGCTCTAGCGGACTGGAGTGAGACCCAGTACTTC

v_call: TRBV24-1
j_call: TRBJ1-5
d_call: TRBD1
clone_size: few
cdr3_aa: CATSDCPGTGTLISNQPQHF
cdr3_nt: TGTGCCACCAGTGATTGTCCCGGGACAGGGACGCTTATCAGCAATCAGCCCCAGCATTTT

v_call: TRBV6-2/TRBV6-3
j_call: TRBJ2-7
d_call: -
clone_size: few
cdr3_aa: CASTRPLSYEQYF
cdr3_nt: TGTGCCAGCACCCGTCCACTTTCCTACGAGCAGTACTTC

v_call: TRBV18
j_call: TRBJ1-1
d_call: -
clone_size: -
cdr3_aa: CASSPRDMMNTEAFF
cdr3_nt: TGTGCCAGCTCACCTCGCGACATGATGAACACTGAAGCTTTCTTT

v_call: TRBV29-1
j_call: TRBJ2-6
d_call: -
clone_size: few
cdr3_aa: CSVSISGANVLTF
cdr3_nt: TGCAGCGTTTCAATCTCTGGGGCCAACGTCCTGACTTTC

v_call: TRBV7-8
j_call: TRBJ2-1
d_call: TRBD2
clone_size: -
cdr3_aa: CASSSRLAGGDEQFF
cdr3_nt: TGTGCCAGCAGCAGCAGACTAGCGGGAGGAGATGAGCAGTTCTTC

v_call: TRBV25-1
j_call: TRBJ1-2
d_call: -
clone_size: -
cdr3_aa: CASGGVTGTAQNYGYTF
cdr3_nt: TGTGCCAGCGGGGGGGTTACGGGGACGGCGCAAAACTATGGCTACACCTTC

v_call: TRBV28
j_call: TRBJ2-3
d_call: TRBD2
clone_size: many
cdr3_aa: CASRQREGTDTQYF
cdr3_nt: TGTGCCAGCAGACAGCGGGAGGGAACAGATACGCAGTATTTT

v_call: TRBV7-8
j_call: TRBJ2-5
d_call: TRBD1
clone_size: few
cdr3_aa: CASSPSFVRGRGETQYF
cdr3_nt: TGTGCCAGCAGCCCAAGTTTTGTCAGGGGGCGTGGAGAGACCCAGTACTTC

v_call: TRBV7-9
j_call: TRBJ1-3
d_call: TRBD1
clone_size: -
cdr3_aa: CASSLPRTGGNTIYF
cdr3_nt: TGTGCCAGCAGCTTACCTAGGACAGGAGGAAACACCATATATTTT

v_call: TRBV4-1
j_call: TRBJ2-7
d_call: -
clone_size: few
cdr3_aa: CASSQVLRDEQYF
cdr3_nt: TGCGCCAGCAGCCAAGTTCTAAGAGACGAGCAGTACTTC